The 3 T cell receptor beta chains below were found in one sample sequenced in a study of shared clonotypes between healthy human individuals. Terminally differentiated effector memory CD45RA+ cells were excluded from the naive CD8 cells, which were CD45RO-negative and positively selected for CCR7. Only in-frame clones appear in the TCRdb table, and some are missing; sequencing was by immunoSEQ multiplex PCR. This table holds some 2.1 million clones, 80% to 95% found once. What was sequenced was naive CD8+ T cells from PBMCs. These receptor sequences come from a man younger than 35 in good health. Some clones in this sample may be carry-over from other donors' samples.

The chain couples TRBV5-6 to TRBJ2-1; 8 nucleotides agree with TRBD2. The J segment lost 2 bases and the V segment lost 4 bases, leaving 5 bases of the junction unmatched. The CDR3 has 15 residues. Germline CDR1 SGHDT, CDR2 YYEEEE. CDR3 sequence: CASSARGGAYNEQFF. DNA of the CDR3: TGTGCCAGCAGCGCACGGGGGGGCGCCTACAATGAGCAGTTCTTC.

V gene TRBV4-1 combines with J gene TRBJ1-6; D remains unclear. Trimming left V 4 bases short and J 6 bases short, with 10 bases between. The length of the CDR3 is 14 residues. CDR1 is MGHRA, CDR2 YSYEKL, per germline. The CDR3 here is CASSLGAGNSPLHF. The CDR3 DNA follows: TGCGCCAGCAGCCTGGGCGCCGGTAATTCACCCCTCCACTTT.

The chain joins TRBV4-3 to TRBJ2-2, with no clear D. The germline V gene has CDR1 LGHNA and CDR2 YSLEER. V gave up 0 bases and J gave up 4 bases, with 18 bases separating them. This CDR3 has 18 amino acids. The CDR3 loop is CASSQEDGGSESTGELFF. The CDR3 DNA reads as TGCGCCAGCAGCCAAGAAGATGGTGGGTCAGAATCCACCGGGGAGCTGTTTTTT.